The 6 T cell receptor beta chains in this list originate from one sample, sequenced in a study of shared clonotypes between healthy human individuals. Here immunoSEQ multiplex PCR was the method, and the copy in TCRdb shows in-frame clones only, minus some. The sample has 1,500,000 or so clones; 97% to 99% are singletons. Sequenced sample: naive CD4+ T cells sorted from blood. Described subset: CD45RA+ positively selected. The receptors shown here come from a man aged 25-45 years in good health.

The CDR3 sequence: CASSSTGTYNEQFF. DNA for the CDR3: TGTGCCAGCAGCTCAACGGGAACCTACAATGAGCAGTTCTTC. The chain uses TRBV5-6 and TRBJ2-1, with D perhaps matching TRBD2 (5 bases). This CDR3 is 14 amino acids long. The ends were cut back, 3 bases at V and 2 bases at J, with 9 bases in the middle. CDR1 is SGHDT and CDR2 is YYEEEE in the germline V gene.

This rearrangement joins TRBV27 to TRBJ2-1; maybe TRBD2 (6 bases). The CDR3 extends over 13 amino acids. V was clipped by 2 bases and J by 9 bases, with 11 bases between them. Per germline, CDR1 MNHEY and CDR2 SMNVEV (reference sequence). CDR3 nucleotide sequence: TGTGCCAGCAGTTTACCCCTAGCGAGTGAGCAGTTCTTC. This encodes CASSLPLASEQFF.

V gene TRBV6-1 combines with J gene TRBJ2-3; 13 bases are a match to TRBD2. CDR1 is MNHNS, CDR2 SASEGT, per germline. This CDR3 is built from 16 residues. With 3 bases clipped from V and 8 bases from J, the junction kept 8 bases outside the gene matches. CDR3 residues: CASSESTSGGQGTQYF. In DNA form, the CDR3 reads TGTGCCAGCAGTGAGTCGACTAGCGGGGGGCAGGGTACGCAGTATTTT.

The chain has TRBV29-1 and TRBJ2-3; TRBD1 is a possible D gene (5 bases). The CDR3 is 14 residues long. V was trimmed by 4 bases and J by 2 bases, leaving 13 bases between them. The germline gives CDR1 SQVTM, CDR2 ANQGSEA. The CDR3 spells CSVGFKGFTDTQYF. The CDR3 nucleotides are TGCAGCGTTGGGTTTAAGGGGTTCACAGATACGCAGTATTTT.

The rearrangement links TRBV7-9 to TRBJ1-2, with no clear D. The V gene lost 10 bases and the J gene lost 5 bases, with 11 bases spanning the gap. Germline CDR1 and CDR2: SEHNR and FQNEAQ (reference sequence). The CDR3 sequence is 11 residues long. CDR3 DNA sequence: TGTGCCATAACGAGCGGGTATGGCTACACCTTC. Residues: CAITSGYGYTF.

This rearrangement joins TRBV25-1 to TRBJ2-2; D not certain. The germline gives CDR1 MGHDK, CDR2 SYGVNS. The CDR3 runs to 16 residues. Trimming removed 3 bases from V and 5 bases from J, with 16 bases in between. The CDR3 spells CASSDLGFGRTGELFF. CDR3 coding DNA: TGTGCCAGCAGTGACCTTGGGTTCGGCAGAACCGGGGAGCTGTTTTTT.